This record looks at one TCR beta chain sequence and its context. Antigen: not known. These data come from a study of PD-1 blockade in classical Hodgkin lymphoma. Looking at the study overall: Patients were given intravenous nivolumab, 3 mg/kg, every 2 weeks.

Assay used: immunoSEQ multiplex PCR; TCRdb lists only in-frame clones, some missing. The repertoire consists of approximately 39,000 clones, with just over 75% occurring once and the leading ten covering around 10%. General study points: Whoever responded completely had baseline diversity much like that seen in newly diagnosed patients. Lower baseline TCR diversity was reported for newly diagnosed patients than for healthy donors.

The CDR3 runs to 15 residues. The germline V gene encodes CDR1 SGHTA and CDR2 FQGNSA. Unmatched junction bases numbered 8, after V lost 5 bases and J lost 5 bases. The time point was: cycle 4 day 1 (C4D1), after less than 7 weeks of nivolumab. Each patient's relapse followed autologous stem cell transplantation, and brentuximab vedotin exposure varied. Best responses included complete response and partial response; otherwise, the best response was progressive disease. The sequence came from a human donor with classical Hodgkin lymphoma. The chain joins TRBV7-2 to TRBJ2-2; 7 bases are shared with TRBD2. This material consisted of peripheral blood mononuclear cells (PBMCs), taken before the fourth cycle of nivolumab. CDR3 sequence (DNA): TGTGCCAGCAGCCGCCAGGGAGGGTTGACCGGGGAGCTGTTTTTT. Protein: CASSRQGGLTGELFF. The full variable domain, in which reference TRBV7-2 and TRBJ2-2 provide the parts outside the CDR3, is GAGVSQSPSNKVTEKGKDVELRCDPISGHTALYWYRQSLGQGLEFLIYFQGNSAPDKSGLPSDRFSAERTGGSVSTLTIQRTQQEDSAVYLCASSRQGGLTGELFFGEGSRLTVL.